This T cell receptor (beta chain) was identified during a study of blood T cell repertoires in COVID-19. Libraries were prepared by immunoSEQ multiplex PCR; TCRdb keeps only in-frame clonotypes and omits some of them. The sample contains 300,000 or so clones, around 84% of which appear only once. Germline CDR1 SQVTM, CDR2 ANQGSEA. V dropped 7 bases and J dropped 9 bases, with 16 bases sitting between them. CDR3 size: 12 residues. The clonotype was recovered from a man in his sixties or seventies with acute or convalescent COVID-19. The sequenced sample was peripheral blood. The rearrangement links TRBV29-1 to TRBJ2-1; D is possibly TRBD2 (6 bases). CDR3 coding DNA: TGCAGCGGGGCGGGATACCGGGGTGAGCAGTTCTTC. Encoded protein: CSGAGYRGEQFF.